The clone carrying this T cell receptor (beta chain) was seen repeatedly, ten times or more. As yet, its antigen is unknown. In TCRdb, the 5' RACE reads were re-called with MiXCR into one record per CDR3 protein. The profile shows about 150,000 distinct CDR3 sequences, more than 40% of them singletons. The V and J ends lost 5 bases and 4 bases, in that order; junction bases with no gene match: 6. The CDR3 sequence is 14 residues long. Per the germline V gene, CDR1 is MNHEY and CDR2 is SMNVEV (reference sequence). The data originate from a study of CD8 T cells in ankylosing spondylitis. Study-level results: Ankylosing spondylitis blood seemed to carry a telltale TCR beta motif made of eight highly homologous variants. Researchers report that disease-linked clones proved CD8+ and relatively rare in peripheral blood.

The chain has TRBV27 and TRBJ1-1; TRBD1 agrees at 8 bases. The sample comprised synovial fluid, either unsorted or a sorted T cell fraction (not recorded which). This clonotype was sampled from a male donor with ankylosing spondylitis. The CDR3 DNA reads as TGTGCCAGCAGTAACCTAGACAGGGGCACTGAAGCTTTCTTT. It codes for CASSNLDRGTEAFF.